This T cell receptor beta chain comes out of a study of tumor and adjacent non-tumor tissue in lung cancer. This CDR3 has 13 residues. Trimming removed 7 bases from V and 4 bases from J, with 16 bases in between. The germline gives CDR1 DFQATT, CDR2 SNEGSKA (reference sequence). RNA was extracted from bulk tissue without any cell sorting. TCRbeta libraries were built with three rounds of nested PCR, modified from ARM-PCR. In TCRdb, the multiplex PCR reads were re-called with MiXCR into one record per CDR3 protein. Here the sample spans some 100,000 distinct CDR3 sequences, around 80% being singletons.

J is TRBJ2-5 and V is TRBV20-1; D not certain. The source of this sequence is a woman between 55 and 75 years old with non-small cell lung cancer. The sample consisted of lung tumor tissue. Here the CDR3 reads CSVSIGIAETQYF. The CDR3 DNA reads TGCAGTGTTAGTATAGGGATCGCAGAGACCCAGTACTTC.